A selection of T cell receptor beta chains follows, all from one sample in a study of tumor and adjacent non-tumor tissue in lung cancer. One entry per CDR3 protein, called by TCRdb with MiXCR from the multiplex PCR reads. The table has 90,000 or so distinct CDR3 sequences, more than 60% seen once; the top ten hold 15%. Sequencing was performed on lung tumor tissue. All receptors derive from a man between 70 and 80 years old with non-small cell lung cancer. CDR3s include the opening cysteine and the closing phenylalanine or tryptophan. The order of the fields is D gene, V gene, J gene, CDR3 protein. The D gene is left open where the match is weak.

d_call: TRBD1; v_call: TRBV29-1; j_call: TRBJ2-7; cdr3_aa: CSVEDLRGTGNYEEYF
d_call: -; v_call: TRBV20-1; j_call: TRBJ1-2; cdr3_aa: CSAPGGGSNYGYTF
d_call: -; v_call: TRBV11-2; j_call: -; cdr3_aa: CAGSSESRKGLRTTDTQHF
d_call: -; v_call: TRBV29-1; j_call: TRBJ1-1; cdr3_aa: CSASQGALEAFF
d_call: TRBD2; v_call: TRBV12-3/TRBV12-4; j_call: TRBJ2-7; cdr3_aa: CASNSTLAGGPMQYF
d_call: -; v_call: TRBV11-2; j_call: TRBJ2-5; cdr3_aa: CASSVTEGAITQYF
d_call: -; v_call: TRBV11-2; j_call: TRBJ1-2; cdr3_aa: CASSPRVGPGYTF
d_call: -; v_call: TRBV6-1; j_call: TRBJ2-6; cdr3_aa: CDSSADDSSGANVLAF
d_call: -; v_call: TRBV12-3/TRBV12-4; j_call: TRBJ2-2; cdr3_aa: CVSSLGGPNTGALFF
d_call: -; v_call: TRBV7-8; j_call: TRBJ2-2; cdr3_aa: CASSHSWVDTWELFF
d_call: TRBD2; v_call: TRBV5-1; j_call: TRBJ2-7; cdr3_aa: CASSEGSLADYEQYF
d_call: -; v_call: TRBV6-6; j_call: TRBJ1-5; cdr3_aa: CASSIEGGNQPQHF
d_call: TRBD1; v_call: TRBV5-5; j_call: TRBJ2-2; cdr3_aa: CARSYFPGQENTRELFF
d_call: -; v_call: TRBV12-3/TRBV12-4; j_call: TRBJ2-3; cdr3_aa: CASSGVRSARRSTNTQYF
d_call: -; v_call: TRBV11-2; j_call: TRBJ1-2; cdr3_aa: CANSSRRGHGYGYTF
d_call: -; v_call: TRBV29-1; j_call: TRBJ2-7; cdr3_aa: CSVTVGYDQHF
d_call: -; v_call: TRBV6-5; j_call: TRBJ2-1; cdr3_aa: CASSLWLENNEQFF
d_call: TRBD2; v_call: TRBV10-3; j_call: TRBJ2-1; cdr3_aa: CAINQLAGAHNEQFF
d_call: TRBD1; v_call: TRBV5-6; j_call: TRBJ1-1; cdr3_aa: CASSLFGTGWHTEAFF
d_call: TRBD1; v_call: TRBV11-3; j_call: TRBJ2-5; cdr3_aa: CANSIRQGLETQYF
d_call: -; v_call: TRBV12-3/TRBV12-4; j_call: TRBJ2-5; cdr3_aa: CASNLGGPGGLETKYF
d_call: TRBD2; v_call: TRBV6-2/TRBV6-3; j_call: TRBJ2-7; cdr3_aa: CASSEAGGLPYEQYF
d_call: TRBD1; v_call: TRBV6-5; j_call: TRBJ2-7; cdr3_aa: CISRQRDSYEQYF
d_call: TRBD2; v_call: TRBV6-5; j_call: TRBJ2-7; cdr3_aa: CASRPGLAGHKRYF
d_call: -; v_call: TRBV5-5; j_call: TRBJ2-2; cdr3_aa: CASSFQSGGAGELFF
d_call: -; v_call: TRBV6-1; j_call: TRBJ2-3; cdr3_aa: CASSEDRLIMQYF
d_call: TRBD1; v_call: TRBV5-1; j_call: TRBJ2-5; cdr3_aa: CAGSKTGGLETQYF
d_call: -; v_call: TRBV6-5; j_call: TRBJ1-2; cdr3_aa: CASSVTQGRSPSYSYTF
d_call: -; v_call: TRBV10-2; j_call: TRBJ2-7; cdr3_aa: CASMTLGYEQYF
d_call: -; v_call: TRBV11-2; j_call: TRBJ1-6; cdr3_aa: CANSLDGGWVGSPLHF
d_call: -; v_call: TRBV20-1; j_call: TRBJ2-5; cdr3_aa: CSSGETDTGRETQYF
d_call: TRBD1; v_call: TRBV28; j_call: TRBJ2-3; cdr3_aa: CASSLGQEGTDTQYF
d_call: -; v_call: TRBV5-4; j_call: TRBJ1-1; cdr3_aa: CASSLGLTEAFF
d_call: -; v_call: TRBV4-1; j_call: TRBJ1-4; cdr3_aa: CTSSQVRTASNEKLFF
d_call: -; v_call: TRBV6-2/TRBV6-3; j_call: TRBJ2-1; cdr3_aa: CASRGLSGRIYNGQFF
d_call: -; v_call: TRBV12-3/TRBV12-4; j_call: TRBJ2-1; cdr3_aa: CASSPSQTGHREQFF
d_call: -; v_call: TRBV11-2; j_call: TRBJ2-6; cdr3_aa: CASSSPGGRGGSWTNVLTF
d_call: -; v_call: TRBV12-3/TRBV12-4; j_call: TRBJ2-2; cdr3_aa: CASSLDPGLGGTGELFF
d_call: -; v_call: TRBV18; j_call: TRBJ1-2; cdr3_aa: CASSARGANYGYTF
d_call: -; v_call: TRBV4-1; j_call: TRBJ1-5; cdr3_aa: CASSPTFRRDGRNQPQHF
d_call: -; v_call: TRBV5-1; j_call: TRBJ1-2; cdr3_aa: CASSLRPGRKGNGYTF
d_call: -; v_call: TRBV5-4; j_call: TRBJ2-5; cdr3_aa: CASSFPGRREKTQYF
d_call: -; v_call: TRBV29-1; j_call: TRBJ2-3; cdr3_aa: CSVEDGCPSDTKYF
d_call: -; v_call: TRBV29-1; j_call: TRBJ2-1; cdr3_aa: CSVEDHRDNEQFF
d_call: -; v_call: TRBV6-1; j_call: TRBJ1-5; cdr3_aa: CANRDMGSNQPQHF
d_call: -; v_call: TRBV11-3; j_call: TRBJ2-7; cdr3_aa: CASSLEDWSERYF
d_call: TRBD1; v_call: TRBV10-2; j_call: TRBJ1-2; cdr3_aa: CAIRDSPTPYNYGYTF
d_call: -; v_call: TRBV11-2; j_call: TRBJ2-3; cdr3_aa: CASSSYITTDTQYF
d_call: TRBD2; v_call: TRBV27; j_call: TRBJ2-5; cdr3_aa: CDSEGTSGKRAQYF
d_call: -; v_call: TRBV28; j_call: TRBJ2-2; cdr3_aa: CASSFSAGVTGELFF
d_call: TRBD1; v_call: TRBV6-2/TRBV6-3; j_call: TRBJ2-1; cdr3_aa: CARSYSLPTGIYNEQFF
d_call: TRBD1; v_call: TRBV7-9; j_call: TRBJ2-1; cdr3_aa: CASSLPPGQGRGQFF
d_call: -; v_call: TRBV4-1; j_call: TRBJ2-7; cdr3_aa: CASSPSGTAVVEQNF
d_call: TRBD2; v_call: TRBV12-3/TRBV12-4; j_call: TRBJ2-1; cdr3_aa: CASSKRPSGRDYNEQFF
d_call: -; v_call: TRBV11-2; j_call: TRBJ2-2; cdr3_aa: CASSLGWGRTGELFF